This entry describes one T cell receptor (beta chain). Using immunoSEQ multiplex PCR, the repertoire was profiled, and TCRdb retains in-frame clones only, with some absent. The sample has over 150,000 clones, approximately 85% seen once. Clinical history reported by participants formed the basis on which cohorts were assigned. The sample is drawn from a study of blood T cell repertoires in COVID-19. V trimming: 5 bases; J trimming: 3 bases; junction bases outside the gene matches: 10. Germline V gene sequence: CDR1 MDHEN, CDR2 SYDVKM. The CDR3 is 16 amino acids. The chain carries TRBV28 and TRBJ2-7; 10 bases agree with TRBD1. The sequencing input was PBMCs or T cells enriched from blood (not recorded which). This receptor was identified in a man in his forties who had recovered from COVID-19. The DNA for the CDR3 is TGTGCCAGCAGTGCTCTTCCGGGACAGGGGCTCTACGAGCAGTACTTC. The encoded protein is CASSALPGQGLYEQYF. Variable domain in full (rest from reference TRBV28 and TRBJ2-7): DVKVTQSSRYLVKRTGEKVFLECVQDMDHENMFWYRQDPGLGLRLIYFSYDVKMKEKGDIPEGYSVSREKKERFSLILESASTNQTSMYLCASSALPGQGLYEQYFGPGTRLTVT.